This is a list of T cell receptor beta chains from one sample in a study of blood T cell repertoires in COVID-19. Sequenced by immunoSEQ multiplex PCR; TCRdb stores in-frame clones only, minus some. The table has 25,000 to 35,000 clones, around 91% seen once. Sequencing was carried out using peripheral blood. The receptors stem from a man in his 60s with active COVID-19. CDR3s include the opening cysteine and the closing phenylalanine or tryptophan. Each record gives: V gene, D gene, clone size, J gene, CDR3 protein, CDR3 DNA. D genes are given only for firm matches. Some rows mark clone size as missing; the rest say once, few, many or name a class of expanded clone.

v_call: TRBV27
d_call: -
clone_size: -
j_call: TRBJ1-2
cdr3_aa: CASSSGLSGYTF
cdr3_nt: TGTGCCAGCAGTTCGGGACTGTCTGGCTACACCTTC

v_call: TRBV3-1/TRBV3-2
d_call: -
clone_size: -
j_call: TRBJ2-3
cdr3_aa: CASSQVGAALGDTQYF
cdr3_nt: TGTGCCAGCAGCCAGGTTGGGGCCGCTCTCGGGGATACGCAGTATTTT

v_call: TRBV5-5
d_call: -
clone_size: once
j_call: TRBJ1-6
cdr3_aa: CASSRSRESSYNSPLHF
cdr3_nt: TGTGCCAGCAGCCGGTCTCGGGAGAGCTCCTATAATTCACCCCTCCACTTT

v_call: TRBV20-1
d_call: -
clone_size: once
j_call: TRBJ2-3
cdr3_aa: CSASVNTQYF
cdr3_nt: TGCAGTGCTAGTGTAAATACGCAGTATTTT

v_call: TRBV3-1/TRBV3-2
d_call: -
clone_size: once
j_call: TRBJ1-2
cdr3_aa: CASSLAGSTNYGYTF
cdr3_nt: TGTGCCAGCAGCCTCGCAGGGTCCACTAACTATGGCTACACCTTC

v_call: TRBV6-2/TRBV6-3
d_call: -
clone_size: -
j_call: TRBJ1-1
cdr3_aa: CASSYRLNTEAFF
cdr3_nt: TGTGCCAGCAGTTACCGACTAAACACTGAAGCTTTCTTT

v_call: TRBV7-9
d_call: -
clone_size: -
j_call: TRBJ2-7
cdr3_aa: CASSTYPRSSEQYF
cdr3_nt: TGTGCCAGCAGCACCTACCCTAGGAGTAGCGAGCAGTACTTC

v_call: TRBV6-5
d_call: -
clone_size: -
j_call: TRBJ2-2
cdr3_aa: CASSSRQRWAGGELFF
cdr3_nt: TGTGCCAGCAGTTCTAGACAGCGATGGGCTGGGGGGGAGCTGTTTTTT

v_call: TRBV12-3/TRBV12-4
d_call: -
clone_size: -
j_call: TRBJ1-2
cdr3_aa: CASTVQGSYGYTF
cdr3_nt: TGTGCCAGCACCGTACAGGGTAGCTATGGCTACACCTTC

v_call: TRBV2
d_call: TRBD1
clone_size: -
j_call: TRBJ2-7
cdr3_aa: CASSALQGAGEQYF
cdr3_nt: TGTGCCAGCAGTGCCTTACAGGGGGCTGGCGAGCAGTACTTC

v_call: TRBV24-1
d_call: -
clone_size: -
j_call: TRBJ2-5
cdr3_aa: CATSESSETQYF
cdr3_nt: TGTGCCACCAGTGAAAGTAGCGAGACCCAGTACTTC

v_call: TRBV19
d_call: -
clone_size: -
j_call: TRBJ2-7
cdr3_aa: CASSSGYEQYF
cdr3_nt: TGTGCCAGTAGTAGCGGCTACGAGCAGTACTTC

v_call: TRBV27
d_call: -
clone_size: -
j_call: TRBJ1-2
cdr3_aa: CASSFFGRGGYTF
cdr3_nt: TGTGCCAGCAGTTTCTTTGGAAGGGGCGGCTACACCTTC

v_call: TRBV5-1
d_call: TRBD2
clone_size: -
j_call: TRBJ2-3
cdr3_aa: CASSSSGGAFGDTQYF
cdr3_nt: TGCGCCAGCTCCTCTAGCGGGGGGGCGTTCGGAGATACGCAGTATTTT

v_call: TRBV29-1
d_call: -
clone_size: -
j_call: TRBJ1-6
cdr3_aa: CSVDLFLDYTSYNSPLHF
cdr3_nt: TGCAGCGTTGACCTATTCCTTGACTATACCTCCTATAATTCACCCCTCCACTTT

v_call: TRBV5-1
d_call: TRBD1
clone_size: -
j_call: TRBJ1-1
cdr3_aa: CASSFTWTGNTEAFF
cdr3_nt: TGCGCCAGCAGCTTTACTTGGACAGGGAACACTGAAGCTTTCTTT

v_call: TRBV2
d_call: -
clone_size: -
j_call: TRBJ2-5
cdr3_aa: CASSGEVQETQYF
cdr3_nt: TGTGCCAGCAGTGGAGAAGTCCAAGAGACCCAGTACTTC

v_call: TRBV28
d_call: -
clone_size: once
j_call: TRBJ1-5
cdr3_aa: CASRSAGGNKHF
cdr3_nt: TGTGCCAGCAGGTCCGCGGGGGGTAACAAGCACTTT

v_call: TRBV19
d_call: -
clone_size: -
j_call: TRBJ2-7
cdr3_aa: CASSPGQGTYEQYF
cdr3_nt: TGTGCCAGTAGTCCCGGGCAGGGGACCTACGAGCAGTACTTC

v_call: TRBV28
d_call: TRBD1
clone_size: once
j_call: TRBJ1-2
cdr3_aa: CASSGGQGAWFGYTF
cdr3_nt: TGTGCCAGCAGTGGGGGACAGGGGGCATGGTTTGGCTACACCTTC

v_call: TRBV29-1
d_call: TRBD1
clone_size: -
j_call: TRBJ2-4
cdr3_aa: CSVGQGGQNIQYF
cdr3_nt: TGCAGCGTTGGACAGGGGGGACAAAACATTCAGTACTTC

v_call: TRBV4-3
d_call: TRBD1
clone_size: -
j_call: TRBJ2-2
cdr3_aa: CASSQVTGTNTGELFF
cdr3_nt: TGCGCCAGCAGCCAGGTGACAGGGACGAACACCGGGGAGCTGTTTTTT

v_call: TRBV7-2
d_call: -
clone_size: -
j_call: TRBJ2-5
cdr3_aa: CASSLGGQKETQYF
cdr3_nt: TGTGCCAGCAGCTTAGGTGGGCAAAAAGAGACCCAGTACTTC